The present T cell receptor beta chain was sequenced within a study of cytomegalovirus exposure and HLA in healthy donors listed by TCRdb under 2017. Describing the broader study: According to a later analysis, the approximately 120 validation repertoires were produced on the same platform as the 700 or so repertoires of the first cohort. The study aimed to test whether signatures of past pathogen exposure could be identified by cataloging public T cell receptors. The study combined high-throughput TCR immunosequencing, statistical association of individual TCRs with disease status, and machine learning to predict cytomegalovirus infection status. In addition to the first cohort of about 650 subjects, a separate validation cohort of 120 different subjects was used. Overall results and qualifications from the work: All 120 or so repertoires were used to score co-occurrence in the validation cohort in a later analysis, because that analysis had no HLA typing for the cohort. The authors suggested that the approach could potentially be generalized to other disease states and immunological phenotypes. Cytomegalovirus status was reported to be diagnosed by the classifier with high specificity and sensitivity in both the original and validation cohorts. A total of roughly 160 TCR beta chains were listed by the study as associated with cytomegalovirus. In vitro tests confirmed that a few of the cytomegalovirus-associated TCR beta chains recognize cytomegalovirus antigens. Of the cluster scores, roughly 95% were above 0 in a later analysis, which found that TCRs clustered in the first cohort also tended to co-occur in the approximately 120 validation repertoires. Most TCR sequences were seen in very few donors, while some public TCRs were found in many individuals.

Libraries were built with the immunoSEQ multiplex PCR assay. In the source study's methods: A statistical classification framework was developed to diagnose cytomegalovirus status using the catalog of TCR beta chain sequences. Here the immuneACCESS table is served through TCRdb, limited to in-frame sequences with V and J called. Missing clones are a known gap in these copies; in checked studies unresolved V genes cover under half, and the rest lacks a known reason. V and J calls and clone size are as listed in that table; D and trimming were resolved from the DNA. This sample lists approximately 70,000 clones; around 93% were detected once. Together, the top ten hold roughly 0.94% of the sample. Turning to this clone: Its cognate antigen has yet to be identified. Base-call qualities are not available, and no considerably larger clone is one nucleotide away.

The donors were included in the validation cohort of over a hundred subjects, a group kept apart from the roughly 610-subject first cohort. Taken from the germline V gene, the CDR1 and CDR2 loops are SGHDT and YYEEEE. V has 1 base trimmed and J has 4 bases trimmed; junction bases matching no gene number 6. Including cysteine and phenylalanine, the CDR3 has 15 amino acids. Of all the DNA, just the CDR3 is kept, 45 bases in frame from base 1. The sample taken for sequencing was PBMCs. The sequence derives from a woman aged 18-29 years in good health and CMV-seronegative. This chain joins TRBV5-6 to TRBJ2-3, and 7 junctional nucleotides match TRBD2. The CDR3 protein is CASSLLLADADTQYF. The DNA sequence reads TGTGCCAGCAGCTTGTTGCTAGCGGATGCAGATACGCAGTATTTT. Outside the CDR3, residues come from the reference TRBV5-6 and TRBJ2-3 proteins, so the full variable domain is: DAGVTQSPTHLIKTRGQQVTLRCSPKSGHDTVSWYQQALGQGPQFIFQYYEEEERQRGNFPDRFSGHQFPNYSSELNVNALLLGDSALYLCASSLLLADADTQYFGPGTRLTVL.